Sequencing of this TCR beta chain was carried out in a study of early T cells in non-severe SARS-CoV-2 infection (dated by TCRdb to the early 2020s). Background for the entire study: Because TCR sequencing relied on bulk RNA taken from unsorted whole blood, pairing of alpha and beta chains was not possible.

V is reduced by 2 bases and J by 3 bases, leaving a spacing of 11 bases between them. CDR1 and CDR2 were assigned from the germline V gene as MNHNS and SASEGT. The CDR3 sequence holds 14 residues, the cysteine and phenylalanine included. Just the 42-base CDR3 DNA is kept, in frame starting at base 1. Results and caveats for the whole study, not just this receptor: VDJdb matching was skewed toward anti-spike CD8 responses and likely underestimated virus-specific expansions by missing private and CD4 specificities.

The sample holds a few counts of this clonotype. Its antigen has not been determined. Base qualities are not at hand, and no much larger clone is one base apart. A case-control design nested within a healthcare worker cohort in London, UK, was used, with weekly nasopharyngeal swab PCR tests and blood sampling performed. Healthcare workers were recruited between 23 and 31 March 2020, during the week of the UK lockdown, and were followed weekly for up to roughly 16 weeks. To prepare the library, 5' RACE was applied. Sequencing relied on a NextSeq 500. The TCR library protocol attached unique molecular identifiers to individual cDNA molecules to correct for sequencing error and PCR bias. Sequencing covered both TCR alpha and beta chains, and within each sample the abundances of alpha and beta sequences were tightly co-correlated. In the paper's pipeline: Decombinator V4 was used to annotate the V gene, J gene and CDR3 of the TCR sequences. TCRs were defined as expanded if a significant change between any two time points was detected under a Poisson model with p below 0.0001. TCR abundances were normalised to the total number of TCRs sequenced per sample and expressed as counts per million. MAIT TCRs were defined by TRAV1-2 paired with TRAJ12, TRAJ20 or TRAJ33, and iNKT TCRs by TRAV10 paired with TRAJ18. VDJdb, accessed 1 November 2021, was searched for CMV, EBV and SARS-CoV-2 annotated TCRs, excluding TCRs annotated for multiple antigens. TCRdb reworked the public reads: Q25 trimming with fastp, MiXCR clone assembly, productive beta chains retained. Entries are consolidated by CDR3 protein sequence, retaining the most common genes and DNA. Clone size and V and J calls follow TCRdb, not the original study. The sample table holds 70,000 or so distinct CDR3 sequences, of which around 9.9% were seen once. Jointly, the top ten make up around 6.4% of the sample.

Sequenced sample: whole blood. This receptor was obtained from an adult who was a healthcare worker with PCR-confirmed SARS-CoV-2 infection or an uninfected control (not recorded which). Rearrangement joined TRBV6-1 to TRBJ2-7; a tentative D match to TRBD1 spans 6 bases. CDR3 region: CASSEMQGIYEQYF. The DNA sequence is as follows: TGTGCCAGCAGTGAAATGCAGGGGATCTACGAGCAGTACTTC.